In its sample, the clone carrying this TCR beta chain was seen once. Germline CDR1 reads KGHSH; CDR2 reads LQKENI. This CDR3 contains 14 residues. J was trimmed by 5 bases and V by 5 bases; bases with no gene match: 5. This table comes from immunoSEQ multiplex PCR, and its TCRdb copy is limited to in-frame clones, with some not included. The table has 50,000 to 60,000 clones, around 89% seen once; the top ten hold about 5.4%. The data were obtained in a study of OX40 agonist ivuxolimab in advanced cancers. Study context: Three patients showed partial responses: one hepatocellular carcinoma and two cutaneous melanoma cases.

The source was CD4+ or CD8+ T cells sorted from blood, collected in a trial of the OX40 agonist ivuxolimab. The sequence was obtained from an adult with an advanced solid tumor such as melanoma, head and neck, liver or kidney cancer. The chain has TRBV18 and TRBJ1-4, with 7 nucleotides matching TRBD1. DNA for the CDR3: TGTGCCAGCTCAGATACAGGGGCAAATGAAAAACTGTTTTTT. Amino acids: CASSDTGANEKLFF.